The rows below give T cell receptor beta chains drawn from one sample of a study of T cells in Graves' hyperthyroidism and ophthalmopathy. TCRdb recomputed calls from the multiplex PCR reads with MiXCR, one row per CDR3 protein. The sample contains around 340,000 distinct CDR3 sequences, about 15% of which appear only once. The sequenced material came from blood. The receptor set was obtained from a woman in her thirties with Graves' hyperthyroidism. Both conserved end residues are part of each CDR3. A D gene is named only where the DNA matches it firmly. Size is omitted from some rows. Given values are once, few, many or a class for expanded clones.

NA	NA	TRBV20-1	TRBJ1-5	CSWLGGLDSDSNQPQHF	TGCAGTTGGTTGGGTGGACTTGATTCCGATAGCAATCAGCCCCAGCATTTT
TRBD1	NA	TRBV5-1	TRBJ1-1	CASSLVAGTGKEAFF	TGCGCCAGCAGCTTGGTAGCCGGGACAGGGAAGGAAGCTTTCTTT
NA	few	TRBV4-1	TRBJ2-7	CASSQGDPAVTSYEQYF	TGCGCCAGCAGCCAAGGGGACCCAGCTGTCACCTCCTACGAGCAGTACTTC
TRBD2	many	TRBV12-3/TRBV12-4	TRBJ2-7	CASSPSGSNHEQYF	TGTGCCAGCAGTCCTAGCGGGAGCAACCACGAGCAGTACTTC
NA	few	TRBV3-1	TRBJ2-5	CASSQANIFQETQYF	TGTGCCAGCAGCCAAGCCAATATCTTCCAAGAGACCCAGTACTTC
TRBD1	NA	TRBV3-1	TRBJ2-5	CASSQDPGWGQGVGETQYF	TGTGCCAGCAGCCAAGATCCGGGGTGGGGTCAGGGGGTGGGAGAGACCCAGTACTTC
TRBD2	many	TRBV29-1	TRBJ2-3	CSGATSGSTDTQYF	TGCAGCGGGGCTACTAGCGGGAGCACAGATACGCAGTATTTT
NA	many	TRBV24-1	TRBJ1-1	CATSPGGPEAFF	TGTGCCACCAGCCCCGGGGGCCCTGAAGCTTTCTTT
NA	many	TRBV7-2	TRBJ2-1	CASSPGLGGGNEQFF	TGTGCCAGCAGCCCCGGATTAGGTGGGGGCAATGAGCAGTTCTTC
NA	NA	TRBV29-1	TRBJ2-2	CSVVTTGTGELFF	TGCAGCGTTGTAACGACAGGCACCGGGGAGCTGTTTTTT
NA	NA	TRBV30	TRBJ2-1	CAWTPLSPYNEQFF	TGTGCCTGGACCCCCCTAAGCCCCTACAATGAGCAGTTCTTC
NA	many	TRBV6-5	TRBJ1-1	CASSYSPGAGTEAFF	TGTGCCAGCAGTTACTCGCCAGGGGCGGGCACTGAAGCTTTCTTT
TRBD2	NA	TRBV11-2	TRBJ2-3	CASSIGTSGGGADTQYF	TGTGCCAGCAGCATTGGGACTAGCGGGGGAGGGGCCGATACGCAGTATTTT
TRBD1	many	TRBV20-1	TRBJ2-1	CSAQHGQGRYNEQFF	TGCAGTGCCCAGCACGGACAGGGGAGGTACAATGAGCAGTTCTTC
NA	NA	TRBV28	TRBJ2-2	CASSFRDGELFF	TGTGCCAGCAGTTTTAGGGACGGGGAGCTGTTTTTT
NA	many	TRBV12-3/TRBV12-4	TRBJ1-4	CASGRQPAAPGEKLFF	TGTGCCAGCGGCCGCCAACCGGCAGCTCCGGGGGAAAAACTGTTTTTT